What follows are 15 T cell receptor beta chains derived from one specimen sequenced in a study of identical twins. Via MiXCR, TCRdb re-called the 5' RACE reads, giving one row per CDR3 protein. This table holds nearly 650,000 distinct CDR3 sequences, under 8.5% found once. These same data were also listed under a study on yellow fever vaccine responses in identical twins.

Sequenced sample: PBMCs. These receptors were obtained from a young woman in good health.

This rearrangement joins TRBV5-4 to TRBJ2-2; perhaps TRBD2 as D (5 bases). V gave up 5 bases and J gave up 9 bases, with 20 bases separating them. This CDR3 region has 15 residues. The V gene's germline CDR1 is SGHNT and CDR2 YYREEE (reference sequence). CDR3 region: CASRTDRSGPRELFF. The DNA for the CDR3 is TGTGCCAGCAGAACCGACCGCAGCGGTCCTCGGGAGCTGTTTTTT.

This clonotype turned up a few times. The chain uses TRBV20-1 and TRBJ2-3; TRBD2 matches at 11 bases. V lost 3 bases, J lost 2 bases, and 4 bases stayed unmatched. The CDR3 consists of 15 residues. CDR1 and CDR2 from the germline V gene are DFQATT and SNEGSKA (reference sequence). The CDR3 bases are TGCAGTGCTAGGGGGACTAGCGGCTACACAGATACGCAGTATTTT. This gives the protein CSARGTSGYTDTQYF.

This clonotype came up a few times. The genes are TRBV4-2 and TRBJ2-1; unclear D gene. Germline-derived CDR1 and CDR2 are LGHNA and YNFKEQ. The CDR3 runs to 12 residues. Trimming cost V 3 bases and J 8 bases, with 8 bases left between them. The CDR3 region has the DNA TGTGCCAGCAGCCATTCCTCCGATGAGCAGTTCTTC. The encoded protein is CASSHSSDEQFF.

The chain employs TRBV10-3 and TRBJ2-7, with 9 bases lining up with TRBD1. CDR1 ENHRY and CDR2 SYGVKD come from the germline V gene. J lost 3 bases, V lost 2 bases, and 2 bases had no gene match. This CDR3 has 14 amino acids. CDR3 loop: CAISEGDRDYEQYF. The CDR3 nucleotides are TGTGCCATCAGTGAGGGGGACAGGGACTACGAGCAGTACTTC.

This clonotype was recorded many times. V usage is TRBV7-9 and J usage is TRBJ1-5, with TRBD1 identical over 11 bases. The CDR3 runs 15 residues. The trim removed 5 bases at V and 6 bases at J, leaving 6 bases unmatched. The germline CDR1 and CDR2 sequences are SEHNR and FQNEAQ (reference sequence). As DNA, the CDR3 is TGTGCCAGCAGCACGGGACAGGGGGAGTTTCAGCCCCAGCATTTT. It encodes CASSTGQGEFQPQHF.

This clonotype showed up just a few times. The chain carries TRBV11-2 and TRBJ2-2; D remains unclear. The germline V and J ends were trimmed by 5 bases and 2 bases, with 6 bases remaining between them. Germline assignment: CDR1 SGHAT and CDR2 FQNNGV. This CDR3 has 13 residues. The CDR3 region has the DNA TGTGCCAGCAGCCCTTACAACACCGGGGAGCTGTTTTTT. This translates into CASSPYNTGELFF.

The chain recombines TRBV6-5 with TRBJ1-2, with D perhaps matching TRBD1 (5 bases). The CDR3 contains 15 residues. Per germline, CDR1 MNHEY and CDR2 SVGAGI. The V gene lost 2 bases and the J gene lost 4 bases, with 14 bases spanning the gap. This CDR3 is CASSYGPGAGYGYTF. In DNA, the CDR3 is TGTGCCAGCAGTTACGGCCCCGGGGCCGGCTATGGCTACACCTTC.

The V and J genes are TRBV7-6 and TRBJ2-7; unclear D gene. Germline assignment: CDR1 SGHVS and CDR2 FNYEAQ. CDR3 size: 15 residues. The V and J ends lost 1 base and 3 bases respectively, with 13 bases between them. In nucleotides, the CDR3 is TGTGCCAGCAGCTTAGGGACCTCGCTTGGCTACGAGCAGTACTTC. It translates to CASSLGTSLGYEQYF.

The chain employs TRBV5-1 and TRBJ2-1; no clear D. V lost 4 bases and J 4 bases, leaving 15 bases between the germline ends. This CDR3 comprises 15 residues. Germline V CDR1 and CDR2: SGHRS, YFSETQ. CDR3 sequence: CASSLRTENYNEQFF. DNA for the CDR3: TGCGCCAGCAGCCTAAGGACGGAGAATTACAATGAGCAGTTCTTC.

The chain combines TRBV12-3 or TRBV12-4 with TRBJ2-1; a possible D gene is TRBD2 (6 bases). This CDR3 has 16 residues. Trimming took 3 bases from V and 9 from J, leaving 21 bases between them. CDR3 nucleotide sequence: TGTGCCAGCAGTTTCCCGGGTTGGCGAGTGGGGGGTGAGCAGTTCTTC. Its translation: CASSFPGWRVGGEQFF.

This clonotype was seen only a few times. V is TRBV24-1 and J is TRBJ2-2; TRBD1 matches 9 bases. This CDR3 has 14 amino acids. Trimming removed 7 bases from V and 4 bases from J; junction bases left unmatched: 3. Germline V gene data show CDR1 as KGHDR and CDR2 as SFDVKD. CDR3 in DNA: TGTGCCACCAGGGGGACAGGGATCACCGGGGAGCTGTTTTTT. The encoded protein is CATRGTGITGELFF.

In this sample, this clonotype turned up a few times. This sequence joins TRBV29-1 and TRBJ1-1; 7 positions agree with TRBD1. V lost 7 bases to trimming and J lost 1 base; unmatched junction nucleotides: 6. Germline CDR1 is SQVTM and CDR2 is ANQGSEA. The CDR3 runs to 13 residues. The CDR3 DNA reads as TGCAGCGGGTGGGGACAGAAGAACACTGAAGCTTTCTTT. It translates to CSGWGQKNTEAFF.

Here the CDR3 reads CASSSNRDRNYGYTF. CDR3 DNA sequence: TGTGCCAGCAGTTCGAACAGGGACAGGAACTATGGCTACACCTTC. The J gene is TRBJ1-2, the V gene TRBV12-3 or TRBV12-4; 8 bases match TRBD1. The trim removed 4 bases at V and 2 bases at J, leaving 6 bases unmatched. The CDR3 is made up of 15 amino acids.

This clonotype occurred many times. This chain's CDR3 is CSAPPLAGAATREQFF. Here the CDR3 DNA reads TGCAGTGCCCCTCCTCTAGCGGGGGCAGCAACCCGTGAGCAGTTCTTC. This rearrangement joins TRBV20-1 to TRBJ2-1; 10 bases are a match to TRBD2. The CDR3 totals 16 residues. Trimming cost V 6 bases and J 9 bases; bases outside gene matches: 17. Germline CDR1 is DFQATT and CDR2 is SNEGSKA (reference sequence).

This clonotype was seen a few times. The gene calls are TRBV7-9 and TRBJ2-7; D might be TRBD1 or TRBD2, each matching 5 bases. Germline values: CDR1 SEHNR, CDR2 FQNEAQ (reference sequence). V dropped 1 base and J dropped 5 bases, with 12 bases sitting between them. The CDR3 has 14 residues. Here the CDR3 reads CASSLEGRFHEQYV. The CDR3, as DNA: TGTGCCAGCAGCTTAGAGGGACGGTTCCACGAGCAGTACGTC.